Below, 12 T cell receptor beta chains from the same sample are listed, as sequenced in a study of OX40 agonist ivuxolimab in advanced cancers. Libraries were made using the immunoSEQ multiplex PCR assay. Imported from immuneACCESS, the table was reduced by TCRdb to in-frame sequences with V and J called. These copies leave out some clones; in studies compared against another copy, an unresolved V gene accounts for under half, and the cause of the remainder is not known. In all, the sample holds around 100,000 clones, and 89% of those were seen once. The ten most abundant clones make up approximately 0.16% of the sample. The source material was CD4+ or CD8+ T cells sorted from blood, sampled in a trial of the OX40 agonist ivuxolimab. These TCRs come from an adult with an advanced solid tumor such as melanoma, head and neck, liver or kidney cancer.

The DNA of the CDR3 is TGCGCCAGCAGTCTTGGCGGGGGACCAAATAGCTACACCTTC. Its protein product is CASSLGGGPNSYTF. The chain joins TRBV10-2 to TRBJ1-2; D might be TRBD1 (5 bases). This CDR3 comprises 14 residues. V was clipped by 5 bases and J by 9 bases, with 19 bases between them. Germline CDR1 is WSHSY and CDR2 is SAAADI.

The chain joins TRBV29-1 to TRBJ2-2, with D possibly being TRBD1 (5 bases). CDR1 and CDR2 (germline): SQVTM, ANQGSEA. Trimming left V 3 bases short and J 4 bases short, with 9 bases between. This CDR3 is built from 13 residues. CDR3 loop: CSVDTGFTGELFF. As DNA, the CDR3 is TGCAGCGTTGATACAGGATTCACCGGGGAGCTGTTTTTT.

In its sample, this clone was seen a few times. The CDR3 DNA follows: TGTGCCAGCAGCGGATCCCGTGGGGGGCTCGCTGGGGCCAACGTCCTGACTTTC. It translates to CASSGSRGGLAGANVLTF. The chain is built from TRBV9 and TRBJ2-6; the D call may be TRBD1 or TRBD2 (6 bases each). The CDR3 consists of 18 residues. Germline assignment: CDR1 SGDLS and CDR2 YYNGEE. The V gene lost 3 bases and the J gene lost 2 bases, with 18 bases spanning the gap.

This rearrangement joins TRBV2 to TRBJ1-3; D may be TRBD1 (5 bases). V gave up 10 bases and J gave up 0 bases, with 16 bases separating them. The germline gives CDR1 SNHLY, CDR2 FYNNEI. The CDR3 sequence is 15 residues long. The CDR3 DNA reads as TGTGCCATCACGTGGGGGAGTACCTCTGGAAACACCATATATTTT. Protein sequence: CAITWGSTSGNTIYF.

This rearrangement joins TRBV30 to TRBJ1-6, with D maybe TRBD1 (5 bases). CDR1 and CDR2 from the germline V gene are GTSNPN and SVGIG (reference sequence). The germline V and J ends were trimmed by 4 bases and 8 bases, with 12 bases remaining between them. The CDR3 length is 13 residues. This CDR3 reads CAWNSGTDSPLHF. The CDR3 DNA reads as TGTGCCTGGAACTCAGGGACGGATTCACCCCTCCACTTT.

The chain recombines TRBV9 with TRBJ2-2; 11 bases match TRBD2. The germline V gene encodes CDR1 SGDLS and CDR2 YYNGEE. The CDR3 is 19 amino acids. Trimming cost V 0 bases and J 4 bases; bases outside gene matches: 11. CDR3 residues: CASSVGPWLAGGSTGELFF. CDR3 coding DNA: TGTGCCAGCAGCGTAGGCCCGTGGTTAGCGGGGGGGAGCACCGGGGAGCTGTTTTTT.

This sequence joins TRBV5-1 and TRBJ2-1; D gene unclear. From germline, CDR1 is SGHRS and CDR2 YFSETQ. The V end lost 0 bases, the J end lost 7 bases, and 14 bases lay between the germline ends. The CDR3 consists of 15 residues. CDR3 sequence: CASSLEPRSINEQFF. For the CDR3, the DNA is TGCGCCAGCAGCTTGGAACCCCGGTCGATTAATGAGCAGTTCTTC.

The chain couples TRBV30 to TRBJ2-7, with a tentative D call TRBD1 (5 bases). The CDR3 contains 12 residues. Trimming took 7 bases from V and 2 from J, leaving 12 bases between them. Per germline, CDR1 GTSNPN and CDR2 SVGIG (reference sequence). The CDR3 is CASSQGTYEQYF. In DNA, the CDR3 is TGTGCCTCGAGCCAGGGAACCTACGAGCAGTACTTC.

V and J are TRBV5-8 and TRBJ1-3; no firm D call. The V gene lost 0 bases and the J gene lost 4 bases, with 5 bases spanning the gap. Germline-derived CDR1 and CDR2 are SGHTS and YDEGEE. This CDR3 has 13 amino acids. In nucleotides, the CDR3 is TGTGCCAGCAGCTTGGTTCCAGGAAACACCATATATTTT. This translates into CASSLVPGNTIYF.

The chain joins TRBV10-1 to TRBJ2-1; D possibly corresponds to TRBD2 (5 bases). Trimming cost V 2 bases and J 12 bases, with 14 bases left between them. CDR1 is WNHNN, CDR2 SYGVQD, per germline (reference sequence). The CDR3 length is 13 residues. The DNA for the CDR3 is TGCGCCAGCAGTGAGGGCCACGGAGGTTCGCAGTTCTTC. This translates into CASSEGHGGSQFF.

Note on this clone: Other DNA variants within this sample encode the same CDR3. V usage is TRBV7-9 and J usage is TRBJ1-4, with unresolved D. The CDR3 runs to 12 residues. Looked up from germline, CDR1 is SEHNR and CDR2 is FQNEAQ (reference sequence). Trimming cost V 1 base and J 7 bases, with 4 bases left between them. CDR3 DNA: TGTGCCAGCAGCTTAGTCAGTGAAAAACTGTTTTTT. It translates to CASSLVSEKLFF.

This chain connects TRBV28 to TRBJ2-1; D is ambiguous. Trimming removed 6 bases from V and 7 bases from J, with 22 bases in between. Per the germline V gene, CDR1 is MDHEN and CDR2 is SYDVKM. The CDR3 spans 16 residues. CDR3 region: CASRTQVGFLGNEQFF. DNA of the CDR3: TGTGCCAGCAGGACCCAAGTTGGGTTTCTGGGGAATGAGCAGTTCTTC.